This T cell receptor (beta chain) was captured by sequencing in a study of tumor-infiltrating lymphocytes in primary liver carcinoma. Regarding this clonotype: The missing conserved phenylalanine or tryptophan at the end of this CDR3 makes a read error likely.

The template, approximately 500 ng total RNA, yielded TCR beta cDNA made with a constant-region primer. Library construction for TCR beta comprised three nested multiplex PCR rounds performed with slightly modified ARM-PCR. From the multiplex PCR reads, TCRdb called clonotypes with MiXCR, one entry per CDR3 protein. Among about 54,000 distinct CDR3 sequences listed, about 80% were seen once. Unsorted bulk tissue of about 20-32 mg yielded co-extracted RNA and DNA. The sequenced material came from liver tumor tissue from sampling region 2. Subset meaning: tumor region T2, inferior pole. This sequence originates from a man aged 40-49 years with primary liver carcinoma and hepatitis B virus infection.

CDR3 residues: CASNQDHAPEFQETQYI. Here the CDR3 DNA reads TGTGCCAGCAACCAAGACCACGCCCCGGAGTTCCAAGAGACCCAGTACATT. The gene calls are TRBV14 and TRBJ2-5; no firm D call. This CDR3 is 17 amino acids long. Germline V gene sequence: CDR1 SGHDN, CDR2 FVKESK.